These T cell receptor beta chains were read from a single sample in a study of response to subunit inactivated influenza vaccine. TCRdb re-called the RT-PCR reads with MiXCR, one entry per CDR3 protein. The table has approximately 730,000 distinct CDR3 sequences, more than 11% seen once. The sequencing here drew on PBMCs from blood, taken 14 days before vaccination. These receptors came from a middle-aged man who received an inactivated influenza vaccine. CDR3s include the opening cysteine and the closing phenylalanine or tryptophan. Fields, in order: CDR3 length, D gene, V gene, J gene, clone size, CDR3 DNA, CDR3 protein. The D gene is left open where the match is weak. Expanded clones get a size class; other rows say once, few or many, or leave the size out.

15	TRBD1	TRBV6-2/TRBV6-3	TRBJ2-3	NA	TGTGCCAGCAGTTACGGACAGGGAGGAGGCGATACGCAGTATTTT	CASSYGQGGGDTQYF
15	TRBD1	TRBV28	TRBJ1-4	NA	TGTGCCAGCAGTTTAGGGACAGTGAGTAATGAAAAACTGTTTTTT	CASSLGTVSNEKLFF
13	NA	TRBV28	TRBJ2-5	NA	TGTGCCAGCAGTCGCGACGTAATGGAGACCCAGTACTTC	CASSRDVMETQYF
13	NA	TRBV24-1	TRBJ2-1	few	TGTGCCACCAGTGATGGGGGGCCCAATGAGCAGTTCTTC	CATSDGGPNEQFF
15	TRBD1	TRBV30	TRBJ2-4	many	TGTGCCTGGAGTGTATCCCTCCGACAGGGGACCATTCAGTACTTC	CAWSVSLRQGTIQYF
13	NA	TRBV9	TRBJ2-7	few	TGTGCCAGCAGCCCGCCCCTGGTGACAGAGCAGTACTTC	CASSPPLVTEQYF
14	TRBD2	TRBV12-3/TRBV12-4	TRBJ2-4	few	TGTGCCAGCAGCCCCGGGGGGGACAAAAACATTCAGTACTTC	CASSPGGDKNIQYF
13	NA	TRBV20-1	TRBJ2-1	few	TGCAGTGGAAGGCTAGCTTTAAAGGGTGAGCAGTTCTTC	CSGRLALKGEQFF
15	TRBD2	TRBV7-9	TRBJ2-7	NA	TGTGCCAGCAGCTTAGCCCTAGCGGGAGTGGACGAGCAGTACTTC	CASSLALAGVDEQYF
14	TRBD2	TRBV5-1	TRBJ2-2	many	TGCGCCAGCAGCCGGACTAGCGGGACCGGGGAGCTGTTTTTT	CASSRTSGTGELFF
13	NA	TRBV20-1	TRBJ2-2	few	TGCAGTGCTAGCAGACTGAACACCGGGGAGCTGTTTTTT	CSASRLNTGELFF
14	TRBD1	TRBV6-5	TRBJ1-4	few	TGTGCCAGCAGTTCCGGGACAGGGGTCGAAAAACTGTTTTTT	CASSSGTGVEKLFF
10	NA	TRBV7-9	TRBJ2-2	many	TGTGTCGTGGGAACCGGGGAGCTGTTTTTT	CVVGTGELFF
15	NA	TRBV15	TRBJ1-2	many	TGTGCCACCAGCAGAGATCTCGGGAGGAACTATGGCTACACCTTC	CATSRDLGRNYGYTF
15	TRBD2	TRBV7-2	TRBJ2-5	NA	TGTGCCGGCAGCTTAGGGCGGGGGTACCGAGATGACCAGTACTTC	CAGSLGRGYRDDQYF
15	TRBD1	TRBV10-1	TRBJ2-7	NA	TGCGCCAGCAGCGTCGACAGGGGAGGCTTGTACGAGCAGTACTTC	CASSVDRGGLYEQYF
17	NA	TRBV25-1	TRBJ2-5	NA	TGTGCCAGCAGTGAATTAGGGTTAGTAAAAGGACAAGAGACCCAGTACTTC	CASSELGLVKGQETQYF
13	NA	TRBV5-1	TRBJ2-1	many	TGCGCCAGCAGCTTGTCCCTATTCGATGAGCAGTTCTTC	CASSLSLFDEQFF
15	TRBD1	TRBV15	TRBJ1-1	few	TGTGCCACCAGCCTTCAGACAGGGTTAGGCACTGAAGCTTTCTTT	CATSLQTGLGTEAFF
12	TRBD1	TRBV10-1	TRBJ1-1	few	TGCGCCAGCAGTGATTGGACAGGAGAAGCTTTCTTT	CASSDWTGEAFF
15	NA	TRBV4-2	TRBJ2-1	NA	TGTGCCAGCAGCCACCTGGAGCTGCATTACAATGAGCAGTTCTTC	CASSHLELHYNEQFF
14	NA	TRBV7-9	TRBJ2-7	few	TGTGCCAGCAGCTTAGGAGCTCAGGGTCACGAGCAGTACTTC	CASSLGAQGHEQYF
15	NA	TRBV7-2	TRBJ2-3	few	TGTGCCAGCAGCTTAAGGTGGGAGAGGTCAGATACGCAGTATTTT	CASSLRWERSDTQYF
15	NA	TRBV5-1	TRBJ2-2	NA	TGCGCCAGCAGCTTGACACAAATGAACACCGGGGAGCTGTTTTTT	CASSLTQMNTGELFF
14	TRBD1	TRBV5-1	TRBJ2-5	few	TGCGCCAGCAGCTTGTGGACAGGGGACGAGACCCAGTACTTC	CASSLWTGDETQYF
17	TRBD2	TRBV5-4	TRBJ2-1	few	TGTGCCAGCAGCGCGACTCGAGCGGGAGGGCCGACCAATGAGCAGTTCTTC	CASSATRAGGPTNEQFF
14	NA	TRBV20-1	TRBJ1-5	few	TGCAGTGCTCAACATGGTAATAGCAATCAGCCCCAGCATTTT	CSAQHGNSNQPQHF
13	NA	TRBV6-2/TRBV6-3	TRBJ1-2	NA	TGTGCCAGCAGGCTAGACAGTAGCCATGGCTACACCTTC	CASRLDSSHGYTF
15	TRBD1	TRBV14	TRBJ1-1	many	TGTGCCAGCAGCAAACAGGGGGCTTTGAACACTGAAGCTTTCTTT	CASSKQGALNTEAFF
16	NA	TRBV5-1	TRBJ1-6	few	TGCGCCAGCAGCCGGGACATGTTCTCCTATAATTCACCCCTCCACTTT	CASSRDMFSYNSPLHF
14	NA	TRBV19	TRBJ2-7	NA	TGTGCCAGTAGTTTGACAGTGCCGGCCTACGAGCAGTACTTC	CASSLTVPAYEQYF
17	NA	TRBV28	TRBJ2-2	few	TGTGCCAGCAGCTCCTTGGGGACCGCAGCGAACACCGGGGAGCTGTTTTTT	CASSSLGTAANTGELFF
17	NA	TRBV7-8	TRBJ2-3	NA	TGTGCCAGCAGCTTAAGTCGGGCGGACGCTAGCACAGATACGCAGTATTTT	CASSLSRADASTDTQYF
13	NA	TRBV12-3/TRBV12-4	TRBJ2-5	NA	TGTGCCAGCAGTTTTAGGGAGGTGGAGACCCAGTACTTC	CASSFREVETQYF
19	NA	TRBV2	TRBJ2-1	NA	TGTACCAGCAGTTCGAGCTCCCAGGGGGGCCTTTTGAGCTACAATGAGCAGTTCTTC	CTSSSSSQGGLLSYNEQFF
16	TRBD2	TRBV7-9	TRBJ2-1	many	TGTGCCAGCAGCCTATCGAGCGGGGGGCTTTACAATGAGCAGTTCTTC	CASSLSSGGLYNEQFF
15	TRBD2	TRBV7-9	TRBJ2-5	few	TGTGCCAGCAGCTTCGGGCGGGGGATTTGGGAGACCCAGTACTTC	CASSFGRGIWETQYF
15	NA	TRBV3-1	TRBJ2-5	many	TGTGCCAGCAGCCAAGGGCCCAGGGAATACGAGACCCAGTACTTC	CASSQGPREYETQYF
16	NA	TRBV20-1	TRBJ2-3	NA	TGCAGTGCCGCCTTCCTGCGGGACTCTAGCACAGATACGCAGTATTTT	CSAAFLRDSSTDTQYF
15	NA	TRBV27	TRBJ2-5	few	TGTGCCAGCGCTGATCTCAACAGGGCCCGGGAGACCCAGTACTTC	CASADLNRARETQYF
15	TRBD1	TRBV6-1	TRBJ2-7	few	TGTGCCAGCAGTGGCGATAAGGGGGCCTCCTACGAGCAGTACTTC	CASSGDKGASYEQYF
14	NA	TRBV2	TRBJ2-4	few	TGTGCCAGCAGGGAGGACGCTGCCAAAAACATTCAGTACTTC	CASREDAAKNIQYF
14	NA	TRBV15	TRBJ2-7	few	TGTGCCACCAGCAGAGATGTGGGGTTCTACGAGCAGTACTTC	CATSRDVGFYEQYF
12	NA	TRBV6-2/TRBV6-3	TRBJ2-3	many	TGTGCCAGCACCACGACAGGAGATACGCAGTATTTT	CASTTTGDTQYF
14	NA	TRBV27	TRBJ2-1	NA	TGTGCCAGCAGGCCCAGGTCCCCCTACAATGAGCAGTTCTTC	CASRPRSPYNEQFF
13	TRBD2	TRBV20-1	TRBJ2-7	few	TGCAGTGCTAGACCCGGGACTACCTACGAGCAGTACTTC	CSARPGTTYEQYF
18	NA	TRBV4-3	TRBJ1-4	few	TGCGCCAGCAGCCAGCTTAGCATGGGGGGGCTCCTTAATGAAAAACTGTTTTTT	CASSQLSMGGLLNEKLFF
11	NA	TRBV20-1	TRBJ1-2	NA	TGCAGTGCTAGTACCCCGTATGGCTACACCTTC	CSASTPYGYTF
15	TRBD1	TRBV20-1	TRBJ2-7	many	TGCAGTGCTAGGGGCTCCGGACAGGGGATTGACGAGCAGTACTTC	CSARGSGQGIDEQYF
15	NA	TRBV28	TRBJ2-5	few	TGTGCCAGCAGTTCCTACGGGGCATCGGGGGAGACCCAGTACTTC	CASSSYGASGETQYF
16	TRBD1	TRBV10-3	TRBJ2-2	few	TGTGCCATCAGCGTACAGGGGTCCGCGAACACCGGGGAGCTGTTTTTT	CAISVQGSANTGELFF
16	TRBD1	TRBV3-1	TRBJ1-5	few	TGTGCCAGCAGCCAAGATTCATGGACAGGGAATCAGCCCCAGCATTTT	CASSQDSWTGNQPQHF
13	NA	TRBV19	TRBJ2-5	many	TGTGCCAGTAGTATCCAGGACCAAGAGACCCAGTACTTC	CASSIQDQETQYF
16	NA	TRBV20-1	TRBJ1-1	many	TGCAGTGCTTATTCACCGCTTCAGGCGATGAACACTGAAGCTTTCTTT	CSAYSPLQAMNTEAFF
14	NA	TRBV27	TRBJ1-2	NA	TGTGCCAGCAGTTTATCATCAGGGGTTGGAGGCTACACCTTC	CASSLSSGVGGYTF
13	TRBD1	TRBV20-1	TRBJ1-1	few	TGCAGTGCTAGGTGGGACAGGGGTTCTGAAGCTTTCTTT	CSARWDRGSEAFF
13	TRBD2	TRBV29-1	TRBJ2-7	few	TGCAGCGCGTTAGCGGGAGCGACCTACGAGCAGTACTTC	CSALAGATYEQYF
14	NA	TRBV6-2/TRBV6-3	TRBJ2-1	few	TGTGCCAGCAATGCCGGGAGCTCCTACAATGAGCAGTTCTTC	CASNAGSSYNEQFF